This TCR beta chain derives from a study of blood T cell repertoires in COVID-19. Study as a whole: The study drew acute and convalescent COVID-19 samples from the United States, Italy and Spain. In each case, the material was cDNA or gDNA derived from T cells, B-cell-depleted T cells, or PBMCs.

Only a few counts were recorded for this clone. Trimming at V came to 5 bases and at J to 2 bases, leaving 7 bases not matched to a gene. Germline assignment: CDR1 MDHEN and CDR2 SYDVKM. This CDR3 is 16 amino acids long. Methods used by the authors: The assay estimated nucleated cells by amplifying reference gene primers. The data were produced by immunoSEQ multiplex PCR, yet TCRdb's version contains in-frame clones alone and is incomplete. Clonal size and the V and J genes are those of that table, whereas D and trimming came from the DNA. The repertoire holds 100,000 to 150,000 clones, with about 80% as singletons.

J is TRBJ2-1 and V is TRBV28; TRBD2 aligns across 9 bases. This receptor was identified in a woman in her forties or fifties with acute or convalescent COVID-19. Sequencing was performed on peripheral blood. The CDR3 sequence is CASSLLAGSTYNEQFF. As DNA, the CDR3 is TGTGCCAGCAGTCTCCTAGCGGGATCGACCTACAATGAGCAGTTCTTC.